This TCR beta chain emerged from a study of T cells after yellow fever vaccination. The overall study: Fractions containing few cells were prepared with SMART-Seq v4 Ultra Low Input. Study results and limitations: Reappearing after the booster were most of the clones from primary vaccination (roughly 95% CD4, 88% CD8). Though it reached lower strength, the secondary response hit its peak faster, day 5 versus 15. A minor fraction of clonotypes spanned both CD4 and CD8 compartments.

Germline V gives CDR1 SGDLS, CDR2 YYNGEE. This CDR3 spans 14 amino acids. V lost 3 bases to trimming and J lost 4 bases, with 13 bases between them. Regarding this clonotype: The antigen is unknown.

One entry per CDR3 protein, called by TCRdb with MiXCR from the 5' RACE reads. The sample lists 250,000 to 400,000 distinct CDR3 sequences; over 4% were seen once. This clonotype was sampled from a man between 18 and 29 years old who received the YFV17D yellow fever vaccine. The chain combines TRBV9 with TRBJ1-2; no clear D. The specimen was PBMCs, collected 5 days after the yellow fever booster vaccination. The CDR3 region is CASSALGVSYGYTF. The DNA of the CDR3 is TGTGCCAGCAGCGCCCTCGGGGTTTCCTATGGCTACACCTTC.